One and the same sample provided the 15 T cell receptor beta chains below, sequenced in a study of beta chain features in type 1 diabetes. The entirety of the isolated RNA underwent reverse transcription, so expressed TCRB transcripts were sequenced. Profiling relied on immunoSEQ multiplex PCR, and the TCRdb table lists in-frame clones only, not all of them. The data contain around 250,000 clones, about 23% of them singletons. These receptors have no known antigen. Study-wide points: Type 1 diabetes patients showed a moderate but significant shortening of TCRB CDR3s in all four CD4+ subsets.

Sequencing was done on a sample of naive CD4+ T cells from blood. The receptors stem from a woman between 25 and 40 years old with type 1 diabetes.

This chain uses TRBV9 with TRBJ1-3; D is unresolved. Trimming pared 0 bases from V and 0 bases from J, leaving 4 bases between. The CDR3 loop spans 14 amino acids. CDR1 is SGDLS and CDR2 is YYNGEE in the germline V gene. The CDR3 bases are TGTGCCAGCAGCGTAGGGCCCTCTGGAAACACCATATATTTT. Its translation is CASSVGPSGNTIYF.

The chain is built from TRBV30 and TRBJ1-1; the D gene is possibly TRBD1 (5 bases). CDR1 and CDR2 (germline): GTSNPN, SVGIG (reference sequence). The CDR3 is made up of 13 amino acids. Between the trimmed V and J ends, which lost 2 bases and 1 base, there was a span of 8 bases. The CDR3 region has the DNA TGTGCCTGGAGTTGGACACGGAACACTGAAGCTTTCTTT. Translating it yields CAWSWTRNTEAFF.

The DNA for the CDR3 is TGTGCCAGCAGTTACTTTGCGGGGAGCTCCTACGAGCAGTACTTC. This codes for CASSYFAGSSYEQYF. This chain links TRBV6-6 with TRBJ2-7; D is perhaps TRBD2 (6 bases). The V gene lost 1 base and the J gene lost 0 bases, with 10 bases spanning the gap. Looked up from germline, CDR1 is MNHNY and CDR2 is SVGAGI (reference sequence). This CDR3 is built from 15 residues.

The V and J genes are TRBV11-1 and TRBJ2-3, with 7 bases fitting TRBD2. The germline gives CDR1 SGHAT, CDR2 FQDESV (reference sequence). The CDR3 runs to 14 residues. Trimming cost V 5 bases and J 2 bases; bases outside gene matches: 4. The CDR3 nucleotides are TGTGCCAGCAGCCGCGGACTAGTCACAGATACGCAGTATTTT. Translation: CASSRGLVTDTQYF.

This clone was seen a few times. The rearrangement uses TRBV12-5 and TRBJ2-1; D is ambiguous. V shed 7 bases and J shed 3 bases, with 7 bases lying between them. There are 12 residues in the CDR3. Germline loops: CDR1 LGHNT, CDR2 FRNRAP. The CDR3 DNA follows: TGTGCTAGTGAACTCAACTACAATGAGCAGTTCTTC. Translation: CASELNYNEQFF. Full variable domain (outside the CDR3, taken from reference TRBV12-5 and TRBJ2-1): DARVTQTPRHKVTEMGQEVTMRCQPILGHNTVFWYRQTMMQGLELLAYFRNRAPLDDSGMPKDRFSAEMPDATLATLKIQPSEPRDSAVYFCASELNYNEQFFGPGTRLTVL.

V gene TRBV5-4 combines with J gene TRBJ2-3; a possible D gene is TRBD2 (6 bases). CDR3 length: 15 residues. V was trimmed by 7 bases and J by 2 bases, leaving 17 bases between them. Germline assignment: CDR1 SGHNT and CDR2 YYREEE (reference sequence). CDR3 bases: TGTGCCAGCGGTATTAGCGGTCCCTCCACAGATACGCAGTATTTT. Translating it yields CASGISGPSTDTQYF.

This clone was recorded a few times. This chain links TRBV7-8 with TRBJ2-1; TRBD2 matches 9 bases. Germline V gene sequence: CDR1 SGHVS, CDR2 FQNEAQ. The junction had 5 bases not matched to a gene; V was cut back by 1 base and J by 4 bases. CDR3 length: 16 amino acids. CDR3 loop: CASSLGASGEYNEQFF. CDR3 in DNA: TGTGCCAGCAGCTTAGGTGCTAGCGGGGAATACAATGAGCAGTTCTTC. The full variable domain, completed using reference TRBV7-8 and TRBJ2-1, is GAGVSQSPRYKVAKRGQDVALRCDPISGHVSLFWYQQALGQGPEFLTYFQNEAQLDKSGLPSDRFFAERPEGSVSTLKIQRTQQEDSAVYLCASSLGASGEYNEQFFGPGTRLTVL.

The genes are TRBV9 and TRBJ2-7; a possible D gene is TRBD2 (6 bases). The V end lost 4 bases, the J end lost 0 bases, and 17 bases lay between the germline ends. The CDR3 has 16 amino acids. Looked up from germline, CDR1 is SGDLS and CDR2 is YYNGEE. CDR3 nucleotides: TGTGCCAGCAGCCCAAGGGGTAGCGGCAGCTCCTACGAGCAGTACTTC. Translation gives CASSPRGSGSSYEQYF.

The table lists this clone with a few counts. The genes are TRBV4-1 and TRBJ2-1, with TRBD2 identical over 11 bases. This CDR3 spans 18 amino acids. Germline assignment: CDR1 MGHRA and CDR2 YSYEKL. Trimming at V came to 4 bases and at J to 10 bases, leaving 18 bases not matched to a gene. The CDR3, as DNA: TGCGCCAGCAGCCTTTTAGGGGTTAGCGGGAGGGCCGGCCGGGAGCAGTTCTTC. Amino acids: CASSLLGVSGRAGREQFF.

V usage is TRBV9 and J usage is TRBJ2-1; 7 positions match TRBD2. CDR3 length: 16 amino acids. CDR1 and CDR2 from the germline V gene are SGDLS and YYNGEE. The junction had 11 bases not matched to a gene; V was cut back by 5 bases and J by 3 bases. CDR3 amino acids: CASRRGGADFYNEQFF. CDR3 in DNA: TGTGCCAGCAGAAGGGGAGGGGCGGACTTCTACAATGAGCAGTTCTTC.

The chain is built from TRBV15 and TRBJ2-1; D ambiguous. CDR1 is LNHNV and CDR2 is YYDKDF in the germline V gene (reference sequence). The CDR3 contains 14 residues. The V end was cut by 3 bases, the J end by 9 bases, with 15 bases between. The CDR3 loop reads CATSRALEPGEQFF. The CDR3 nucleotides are TGTGCCACCAGCAGGGCTTTGGAGCCGGGTGAGCAGTTCTTC.

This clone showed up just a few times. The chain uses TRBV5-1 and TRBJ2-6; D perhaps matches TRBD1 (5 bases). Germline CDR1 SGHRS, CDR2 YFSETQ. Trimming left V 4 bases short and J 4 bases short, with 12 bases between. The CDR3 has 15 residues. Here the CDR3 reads CASSPQALGANVLTF. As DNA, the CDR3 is TGCGCCAGCAGCCCACAGGCTCTCGGGGCCAACGTCCTGACTTTC.

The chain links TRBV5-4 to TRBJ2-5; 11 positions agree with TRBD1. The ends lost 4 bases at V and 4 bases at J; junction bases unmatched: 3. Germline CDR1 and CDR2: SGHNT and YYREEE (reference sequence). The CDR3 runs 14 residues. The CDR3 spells CASSRTGGRETQYF. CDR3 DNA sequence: TGTGCCAGCAGCAGGACAGGGGGCAGAGAGACCCAGTACTTC.

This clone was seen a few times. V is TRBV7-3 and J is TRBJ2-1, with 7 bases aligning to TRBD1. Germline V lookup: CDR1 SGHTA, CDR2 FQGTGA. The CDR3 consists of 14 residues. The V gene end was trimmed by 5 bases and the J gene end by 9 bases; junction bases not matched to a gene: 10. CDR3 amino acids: CASSPLTGSGEQFF. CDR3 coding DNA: TGTGCCAGCAGCCCGTTGACAGGGTCGGGTGAGCAGTTCTTC.

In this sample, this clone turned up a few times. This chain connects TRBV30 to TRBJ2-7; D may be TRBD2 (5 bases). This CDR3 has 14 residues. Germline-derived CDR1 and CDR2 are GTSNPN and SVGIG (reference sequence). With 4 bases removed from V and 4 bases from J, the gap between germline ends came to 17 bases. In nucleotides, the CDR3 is TGTGCCTGGACTAGGAGGACGGAATTTTACGAGCAGTACTTC. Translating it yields CAWTRRTEFYEQYF.